This entry describes one T cell receptor beta chain. It has no known antigen specificity. Base qualities are not recorded, but no much larger clone differs from it by a single base. The donors were healthy, HIV-negative adults who had no recently reported acute infections or vaccinations. Every donor was a Caucasian adult living in Nashville, Tennessee, USA. CD4+ T cells were enriched through magnetic negative selection, after which naive cells were positively selected on CD45RA and the remaining negative fraction served as the memory subset. Blood was obtained by leukapheresis, after which PBMCs were separated by Ficoll-Histopaque density gradient centrifugation and cryopreserved in liquid nitrogen vapor phase. Analytical flow cytometry was used to check the purity and quantity of each magnetically sorted T cell population. Genomic DNA was isolated from each sorted fraction and quantified by UV absorbance on a Nanodrop 2000c.

This sample stems from a study of shared clonotypes between healthy human individuals (dated by TCRdb to the early 2020s). Study-level background: A few men and two women, aged 18 to 49 years, made up the cohort. For each donor, CD4 naive and CD4 memory were each run on three plates, CD8 naive on two plates, and CD8 memory on one plate. The study deeply sequenced blood TCR repertoires of five healthy adults to estimate repertoire size and the extent of clonotype sharing between individuals. To increase sequencing depth and limit assay-specific biases, TCR repertoire library preparation and sequencing were carried out by different laboratories using diverse techniques. Each donor's leukapheresis produced roughly between roughly 0.94 and 9.5 billion PBMCs.

General findings and caveats noted by the study authors: Clonotypes shared by all four sorted-subset donors showed higher generation probabilities than non-shared clonotypes. Because the study included only a small number of donors, the genetic and exposure-history diversity represented was limited. Larger estimated clonotype richness was generally found for naive subsets than for memory subsets. When a handful of donors were compared, the shared fraction of clonotypes was 5% to 6.5% for naive CD4, approximately 3.5% for naive CD8, roughly 2.5% for memory CD4, and under 0.5% for memory CD8. Sampling was restricted to blood, and TCR repertoires in tissue are likely to differ from TCR repertoires in blood. Based on pairwise subsampling, the degree of clonotype sharing among donors was expected to be affected by sequencing depth. Incomplete sequencing was indicated by rarefaction of sorted-subset datasets, despite the large sequencing depth.

TCR CDR3 regions were amplified from genomic DNA by multiplex PCR using the deep immunoSEQ assay. For each cell subset, the extracted genomic DNA was distributed evenly across all wells of several immunoSEQ 96-well plates, and each plate served as one replicate. Each replicate PCR for sorted subsets received about 210 ng genomic DNA, equal to about 30,000 T cell genomes. Purified libraries were measured with a Qubit 3.0 fluorometer, size-checked on a Bioanalyzer 2100, and measured again with the KAPA Library Quantification kit. Each immunoSEQ 96-well plate was sequenced on its own single-read 150-cycle Illumina NextSeq 550 flow cell. On the authors' methods: The immunoSEQ output contained only junctional sequences without quality scores, so filtering could not match that applied to full-length reads. Sequences were annotated with PyIR, a Python wrapper for IgBLAST v1.9, using IMGT germline references to assign V/J genes and CDR3. Reads were filtered out if the reads had weak V/J assignments (E-value above 1e-6), no CDR3, stop codons, out-of-frame junctions, or ambiguous translated residues. V3J clonotypes were defined by identical inferred V gene, J gene, and CDR3 amino acid sequence. Percentage overlap between repertoires was computed as shared unique clonotypes divided by the size of the smaller repertoire. RTK rarefaction, the Chao1 estimator, and Recon v2.1 estimates of unobserved clonotypes were used to assess repertoire richness. For all TCRbeta clonotypes obtained by the gDNA method from a few donors, generation probabilities were computed with OLGA. The immuneACCESS repertoire file appears here via TCRdb, limited to in-frame rearrangements. These files lack a portion of the clones; in checked studies, under half of the deficit traces to unresolved V genes, and the cause of the others is not known. The V and J calls and clone size were taken over from that table, and D and trimming were inferred from the DNA. This sample is represented by 2,100,000 or so clones; 90% to 97% of them were singletons. The ten largest account for about 0.13% of the sample.

The germline V gene sets CDR1 to SNHLY and CDR2 to FYNNEI. The CDR3 measures 14 amino acids from cysteine to phenylalanine. Here the CDR3 DNA is all that survives: 42 bases in frame from base 1. V trim: 6 bases; J trim: 1 base; unmatched bases: 1. The origin of this receptor is a man between 18 and 35 years old in good health. Recombination connected TRBV2 to TRBJ1-5; 9 bases in between match TRBD1. Sequenced material: naive CD4+ T cells sorted from blood. The cell subset or site label on this specimen signifies: CD45RA+ positively selected. The DNA sequence follows: TGTGCCAGCAGAGGGACAGGGAGCAATCAGCCCCAGCATTTT. Its translation is CASRGTGSNQPQHF.